The 8 T cell receptor beta chains below were found in one sample sequenced in a study of blood T cell repertoires in COVID-19. Assay: immunoSEQ multiplex PCR; the TCRdb copy retains only in-frame clones and omits some. The sample shows tens of thousands of clones, 70% to 90% of them seen only once. The sample comprised peripheral blood. The receptors here all came from a man in his fifties with acute or convalescent COVID-19.

The V and J genes are TRBV19 and TRBJ1-2; no clear D. Between the trimmed V and J ends, which lost 4 bases and 0 bases, there was a span of 15 bases. This CDR3 has 16 residues. Germline CDR1 LNHDA, CDR2 SQIVND (reference sequence). Written as DNA, the CDR3 is TGTGCCAGTAGTACCTCGACGGGAAGAGCTAACTATGGCTACACCTTC. It yields the protein CASSTSTGRANYGYTF.

Here the CDR3 reads CASSLGTGTGGQNEQFF. CDR3 bases: TGTGCCAGCAGCTTAGGAACCGGGACAGGGGGCCAAAATGAGCAGTTCTTC. The V call is TRBV11-3, the J call TRBJ2-1; 12 nucleotides line up with TRBD1. Germline V CDR1 and CDR2: SGHNT, YENEEA. Germline trimming cut 1 base from V and 7 bases from J; bases unmatched to any gene: 8. CDR3 size: 17 residues. The complete variable domain, with remaining parts taken from reference TRBV11-3 and TRBJ2-1, reads EAGVVQSPRYKIIEKKQPVAFWCNPISGHNTLYWYLQNLGQGPELLIRYENEEAVDDSQLPKDRFSAERLKGVDSTLKIQPAELGDSAVYLCASSLGTGTGGQNEQFFGPGTRLTVL.

This clone appeared a single time. The chain combines TRBV13 with TRBJ2-1, with no clear D. The CDR3 covers 15 residues. Trimming removed 2 bases at V and 0 bases at J, with 8 bases between. Germline values: CDR1 PRHDT, CDR2 FYEKMQ (reference sequence). CDR3 sequence: CASSLTDSSYNEQFF. The CDR3 DNA is TGTGCCAGCAGCTTAACAGATAGCTCCTACAATGAGCAGTTCTTC.

The V call is TRBV7-2, the J call TRBJ2-3; 10 bases are a match to TRBD2. V gave up 3 bases and J gave up 1 base; unmatched junction bases: 1. CDR1 is SGHTA, CDR2 FQGNSA, per germline. The CDR3 is 15 residues long. CDR3 in amino acids: CASSFLAGGTDTQYF. In nucleotides, the CDR3 is TGTGCCAGCAGCTTCCTAGCGGGGGGCACAGATACGCAGTATTTT.

Only a few counts were recorded for this clone. J is TRBJ2-2 and V is TRBV6-5; 7 bases map to TRBD2. With V trimmed by 0 bases and J by 7 bases, 5 bases remained unmatched. This CDR3 comprises 15 residues. Looked up from germline, CDR1 is MNHEY and CDR2 is SVGAGI. The CDR3 DNA is TGTGCCAGCAGTTACTCGACTAGCCTCCTCGGGGAGCTGTTTTTT. The encoded protein is CASSYSTSLLGELFF.

This clone has more than one count but fewer than ten. The chain carries TRBV2 and TRBJ1-2, with TRBD1 matching 9 bases. The V segment lost 3 bases and the J segment 8 bases; nucleotides outside the gene matches: 7. The germline V gene has CDR1 SNHLY and CDR2 FYNNEI. CDR3 length: 14 residues. The DNA of the CDR3 is TGTGCCAGCAGTGAGGCGGACAGGGGTGGCGGCTACACCTTC. Amino acids: CASSEADRGGGYTF.

J is TRBJ2-1 and V is TRBV24-1; 7 bases are a match to TRBD1. Trimming at V came to 6 bases and at J to 9 bases, leaving 13 bases not matched to a gene. CDR3 length: 15 residues. Per the germline V gene, CDR1 is KGHDR and CDR2 is SFDVKD. The DNA of the CDR3 is TGTGCCACCAGTTCAGGACAGGCCGTACAAGGTGAGCAGTTCTTC. This sequence encodes CATSSGQAVQGEQFF.

The chain is built from TRBV7-2 and TRBJ2-7, with TRBD1 matching over 8 bases. This CDR3 has 13 amino acids. Germline V gene data show CDR1 as SGHTA and CDR2 as FQGNSA. V shed 1 base and J 7 bases; nucleotides not matched to a gene: 3. DNA for the CDR3: TGTGCCAGCAGCTTAGGGGACAGGTTAGAGCAGTACTTC. Its translation: CASSLGDRLEQYF.